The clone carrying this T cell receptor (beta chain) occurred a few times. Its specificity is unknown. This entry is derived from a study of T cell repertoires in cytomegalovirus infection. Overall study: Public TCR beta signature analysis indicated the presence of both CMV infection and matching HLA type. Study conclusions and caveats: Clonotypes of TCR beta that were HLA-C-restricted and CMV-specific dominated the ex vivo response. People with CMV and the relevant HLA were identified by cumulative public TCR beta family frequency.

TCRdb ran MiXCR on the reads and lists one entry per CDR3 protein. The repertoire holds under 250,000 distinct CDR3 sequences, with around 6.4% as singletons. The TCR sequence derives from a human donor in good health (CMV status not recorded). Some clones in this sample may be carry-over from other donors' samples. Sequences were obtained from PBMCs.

CDR3 DNA sequence: TGTGCCAGCAGACCGTCGTCGATTAACTATGGCTACACCTTC. This encodes CASRPSSINYGYTF. The rearrangement joins TRBV4-2 to TRBJ1-2; D not resolved. CDR1 LGHNA and CDR2 YNFKEQ come from the germline V gene. This CDR3 spans 14 amino acids. V was cut by 6 bases and J by 1 base, with 12 bases left in between.